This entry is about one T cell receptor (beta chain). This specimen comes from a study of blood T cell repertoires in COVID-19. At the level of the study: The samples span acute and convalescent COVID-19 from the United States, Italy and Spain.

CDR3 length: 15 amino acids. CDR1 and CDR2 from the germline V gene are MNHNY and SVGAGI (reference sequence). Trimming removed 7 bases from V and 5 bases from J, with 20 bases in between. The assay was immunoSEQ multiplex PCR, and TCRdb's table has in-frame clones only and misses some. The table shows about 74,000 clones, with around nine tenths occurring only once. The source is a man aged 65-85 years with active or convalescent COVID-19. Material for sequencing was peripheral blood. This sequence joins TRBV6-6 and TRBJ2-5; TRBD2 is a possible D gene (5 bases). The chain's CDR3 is CASTPPGLASETQYF. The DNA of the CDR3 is TGTGCCAGCACCCCCCCCGGACTTGCCTCCGAGACCCAGTACTTC.